In its sample, the clone carrying this T cell receptor beta chain was seen once. The sample comes from a study of blood T cell repertoires in COVID-19. The CDR3 spans 15 residues. CDR1 is SEHNR and CDR2 is FQNEAQ in the germline V gene (reference sequence). Trimming shortened V by 5 bases and J by 3 bases, and 17 bases separated the two germline ends. As processed by the authors: Quantification of nucleated cells was approximated via reference gene primer amplification. Clones were read by immunoSEQ multiplex PCR, and TCRdb kept only the in-frame ones, dropping some. V, J and clone size derive from that table, while D and trimming were established from the DNA sequence. The sample holds roughly 200,000 clones; 70% to 90% are singletons and the top ten take around 5.8%.

This chain connects TRBV7-9 to TRBJ2-7, with a weak D call TRBD2 (5 bases). The sample consisted of peripheral blood. This clonotype was sampled from a middle-aged man with active or convalescent COVID-19. The CDR3 sequence: CASSPGGGVFYEQYF. Here the CDR3 DNA reads TGTGCCAGCAGCCCCGGAGGTGGGGTATTCTACGAGCAGTACTTC.